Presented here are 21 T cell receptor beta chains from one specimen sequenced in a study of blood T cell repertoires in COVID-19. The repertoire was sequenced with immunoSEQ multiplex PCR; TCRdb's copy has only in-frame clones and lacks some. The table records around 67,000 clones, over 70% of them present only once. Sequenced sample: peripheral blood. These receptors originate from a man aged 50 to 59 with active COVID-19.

The CDR3 DNA is TGTGGAGGAGAGAGCAATCAGCCCCAGCATTTT. Translating it yields CGGESNQPQHF. This rearrangement joins TRBV24-1 to TRBJ1-5; D is unresolved. The CDR3 loop spans 11 amino acids. Germline assignment: CDR1 KGHDR and CDR2 SFDVKD.

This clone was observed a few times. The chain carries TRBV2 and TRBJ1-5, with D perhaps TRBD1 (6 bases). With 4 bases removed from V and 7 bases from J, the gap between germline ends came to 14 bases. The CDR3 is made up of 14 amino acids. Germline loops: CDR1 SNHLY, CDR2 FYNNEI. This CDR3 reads CASSVGQPGQPQHF. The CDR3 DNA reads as TGTGCCAGCAGTGTAGGACAGCCCGGGCAGCCCCAGCATTTT.

The CDR3 nucleotides are TGCGCCAGCAGCCCCGGGCGGGGACTAGCGGGGGGAATTGAGCAGTTCTTC. It encodes CASSPGRGLAGGIEQFF. The gene calls are TRBV4-1 and TRBJ2-1; 15 positions match TRBD2. CDR3 size: 17 residues. Germline V lookup: CDR1 MGHRA, CDR2 YSYEKL. V was clipped by 4 bases and J by 9 bases; unmatched bases: 10.

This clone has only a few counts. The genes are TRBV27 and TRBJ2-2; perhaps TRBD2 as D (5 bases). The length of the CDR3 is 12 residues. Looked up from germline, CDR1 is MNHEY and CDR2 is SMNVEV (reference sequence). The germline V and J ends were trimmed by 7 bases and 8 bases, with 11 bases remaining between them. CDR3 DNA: TGTGCCAGCACTCCCCGGAGGGGGGAGCTGTTTTTT. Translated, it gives CASTPRRGELFF.

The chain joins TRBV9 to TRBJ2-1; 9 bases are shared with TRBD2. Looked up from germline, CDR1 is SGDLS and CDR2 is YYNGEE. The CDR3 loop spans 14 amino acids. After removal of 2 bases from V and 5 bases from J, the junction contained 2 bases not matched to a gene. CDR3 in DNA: TGTGCCAGCAGCGTTAGCGGGGGCCACAATGAGCAGTTCTTC. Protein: CASSVSGGHNEQFF. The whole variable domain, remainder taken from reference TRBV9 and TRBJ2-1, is DSGVTQTPKHLITATGQRVTLRCSPRSGDLSVYWYQQSLDQGLQFLIQYYNGEERAKGNILERFSAQQFPDLHSELNLSSLELGDSALYFCASSVSGGHNEQFFGPGTRLTVL.

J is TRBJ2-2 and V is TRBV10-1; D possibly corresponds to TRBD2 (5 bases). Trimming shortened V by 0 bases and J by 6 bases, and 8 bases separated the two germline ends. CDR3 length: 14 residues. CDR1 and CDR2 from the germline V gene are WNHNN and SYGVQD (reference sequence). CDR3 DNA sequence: TGCGCCAGCAGTGAGTCGAGGGTCGCCGGGGAGCTGTTTTTT. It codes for CASSESRVAGELFF.

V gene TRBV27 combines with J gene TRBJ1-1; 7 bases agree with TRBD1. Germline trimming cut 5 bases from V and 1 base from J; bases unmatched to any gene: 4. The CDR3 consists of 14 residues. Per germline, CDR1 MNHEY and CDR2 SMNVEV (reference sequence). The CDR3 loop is CASSPGGRNTEAFF. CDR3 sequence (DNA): TGTGCCAGCAGTCCAGGGGGGAGGAACACTGAAGCTTTCTTT.

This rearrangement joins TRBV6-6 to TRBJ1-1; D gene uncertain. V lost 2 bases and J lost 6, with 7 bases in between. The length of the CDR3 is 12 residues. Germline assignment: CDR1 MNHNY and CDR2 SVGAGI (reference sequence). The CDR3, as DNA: TGTGCCAGCAGTTACACGAGGGCTGAAGCTTTCTTT. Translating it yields CASSYTRAEAFF.

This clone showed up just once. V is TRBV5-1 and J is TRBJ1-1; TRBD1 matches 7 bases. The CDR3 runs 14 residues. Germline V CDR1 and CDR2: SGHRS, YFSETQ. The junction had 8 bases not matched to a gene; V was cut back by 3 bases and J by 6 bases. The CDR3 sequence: CASSYTTGMAEAFF. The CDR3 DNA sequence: TGCGCCAGCAGCTACACGACAGGGATGGCTGAAGCTTTCTTT.

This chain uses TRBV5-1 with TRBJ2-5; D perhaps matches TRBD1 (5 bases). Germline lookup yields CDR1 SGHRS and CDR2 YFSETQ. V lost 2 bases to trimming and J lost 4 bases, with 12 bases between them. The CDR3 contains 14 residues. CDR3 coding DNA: TGCGCCAGCAGCTTCTCGACAGTCGGAGAGACCCAGTACTTC. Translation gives CASSFSTVGETQYF.

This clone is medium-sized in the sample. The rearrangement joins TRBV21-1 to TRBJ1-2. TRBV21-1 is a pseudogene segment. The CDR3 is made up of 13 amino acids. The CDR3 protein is CASSKWEGSGYTF. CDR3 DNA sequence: TGTGCCAGCAGCAAATGGGAGGGTTCTGGCTACACCTTC.

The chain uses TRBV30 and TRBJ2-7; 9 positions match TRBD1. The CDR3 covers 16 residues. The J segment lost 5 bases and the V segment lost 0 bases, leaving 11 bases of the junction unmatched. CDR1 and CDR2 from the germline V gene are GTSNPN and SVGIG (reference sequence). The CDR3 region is CAWSVLLGTGYDEQYF. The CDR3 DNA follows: TGTGCCTGGAGTGTACTTCTCGGGACAGGGTATGACGAGCAGTACTTC.

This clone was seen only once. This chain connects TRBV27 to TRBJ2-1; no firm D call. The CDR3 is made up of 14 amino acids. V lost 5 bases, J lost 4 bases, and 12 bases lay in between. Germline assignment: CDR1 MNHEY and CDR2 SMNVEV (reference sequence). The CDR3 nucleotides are TGTGCCAGCAGTCTGAGGAGCCCTTACAATGAGCAGTTCTTC. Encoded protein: CASSLRSPYNEQFF.

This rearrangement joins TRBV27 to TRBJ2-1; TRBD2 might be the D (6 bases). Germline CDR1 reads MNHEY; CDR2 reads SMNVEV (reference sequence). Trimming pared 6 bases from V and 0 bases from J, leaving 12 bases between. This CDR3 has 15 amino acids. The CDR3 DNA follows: TGTGCCAGCAGGATAGCGGTTAGCTCCTACAATGAGCAGTTCTTC. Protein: CASRIAVSSYNEQFF.

The CDR3: CASSSFPRLGQLNTGELFF. The CDR3 nucleotides read TGTGCCAGCAGTTCCTTCCCACGTTTGGGACAGTTGAACACCGGGGAGCTGTTTTTT. This chain connects TRBV28 to TRBJ2-2, with TRBD1 matching over 7 bases. Germline lookup yields CDR1 MDHEN and CDR2 SYDVKM. The CDR3 has 19 amino acids. V was pared by 4 bases and J by 1 base, with 15 bases of the junction left unmatched.

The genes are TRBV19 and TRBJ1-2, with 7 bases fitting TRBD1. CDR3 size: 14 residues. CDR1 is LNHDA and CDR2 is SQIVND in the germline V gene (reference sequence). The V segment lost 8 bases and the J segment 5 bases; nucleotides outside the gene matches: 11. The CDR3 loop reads CASRSQTGPYGYTF. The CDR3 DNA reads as TGTGCCAGTCGATCCCAGACAGGGCCTTATGGCTACACCTTC.

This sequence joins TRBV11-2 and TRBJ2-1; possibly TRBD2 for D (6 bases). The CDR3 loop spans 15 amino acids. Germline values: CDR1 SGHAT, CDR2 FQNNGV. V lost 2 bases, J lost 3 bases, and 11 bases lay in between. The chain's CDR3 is CASSLSLGGYNEQFF. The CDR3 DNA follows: TGTGCCAGCAGCTTAAGTCTGGGGGGCTACAATGAGCAGTTCTTC.

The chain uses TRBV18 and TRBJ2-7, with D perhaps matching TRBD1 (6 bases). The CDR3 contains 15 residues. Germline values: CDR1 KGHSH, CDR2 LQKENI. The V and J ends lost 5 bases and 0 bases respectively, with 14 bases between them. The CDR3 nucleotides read TGTGCCAGCTCATCGACAGGCGTTAGCTCCTACGAGCAGTACTTC. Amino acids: CASSSTGVSSYEQYF.

This chain's CDR3 is CASSGTGGVAGELFF. The CDR3 nucleotides read TGTGCCAGCAGTGGGACAGGGGGCGTAGCCGGGGAGCTGTTTTTT. The chain employs TRBV6-6 and TRBJ2-2; 12 bases are a match to TRBD1. The V and J ends lost 5 bases and 6 bases, in that order; junction bases with no gene match: 4. The germline V gene encodes CDR1 MNHNY and CDR2 SVGAGI (reference sequence). This CDR3 spans 15 amino acids.

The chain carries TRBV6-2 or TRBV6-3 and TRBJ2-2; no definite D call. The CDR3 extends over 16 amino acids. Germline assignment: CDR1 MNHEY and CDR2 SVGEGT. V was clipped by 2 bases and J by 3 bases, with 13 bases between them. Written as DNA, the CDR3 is TGTGCCAGCAGTTACAGCACCCGAGGAGACACCGGGGAGCTGTTTTTT. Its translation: CASSYSTRGDTGELFF.

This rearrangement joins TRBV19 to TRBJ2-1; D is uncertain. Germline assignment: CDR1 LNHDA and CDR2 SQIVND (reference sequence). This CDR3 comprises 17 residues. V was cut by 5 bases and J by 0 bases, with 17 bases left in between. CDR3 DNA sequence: TGTGCCAGTAGTCCCCTCCCTGGGCAGACCTCCTACAATGAGCAGTTCTTC. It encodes CASSPLPGQTSYNEQFF.